The entry that follows covers one T cell receptor beta chain sequence. The data were taken from a study of blood T cell repertoires in COVID-19. Germline CDR1 SGHDN, CDR2 FVKESK. The CDR3 is made up of 13 amino acids. Trimming left V 4 bases short and J 7 bases short, with 13 bases between. Using immunoSEQ multiplex PCR, the repertoire was profiled, and TCRdb retains in-frame clones only, with some absent. Of under 70,000 clones in the sample, 88% were seen once. This clonotype originated in a woman aged 40 to 50 who had recovered from COVID-19. Material: PBMCs or T cells enriched from blood (not recorded which). The rearrangement links TRBV14 to TRBJ1-2; D perhaps matches TRBD1 (5 bases). The CDR3 here is CASSLSAGGGYTF. CDR3 bases: TGTGCCAGCAGCCTCTCTGCGGGGGGTGGCTACACCTTC. Together with reference TRBV14 and TRBJ1-2, the CDR3 gives the full variable domain: EAGVTQFPSHSVIEKGQTVTLRCDPISGHDNLYWYRRVMGKEIKFLLHFVKESKQDESGMPNNRFLAERTGGTYSTLKVQPAELEDSGVYFCASSLSAGGGYTFGSGTRLTVV.